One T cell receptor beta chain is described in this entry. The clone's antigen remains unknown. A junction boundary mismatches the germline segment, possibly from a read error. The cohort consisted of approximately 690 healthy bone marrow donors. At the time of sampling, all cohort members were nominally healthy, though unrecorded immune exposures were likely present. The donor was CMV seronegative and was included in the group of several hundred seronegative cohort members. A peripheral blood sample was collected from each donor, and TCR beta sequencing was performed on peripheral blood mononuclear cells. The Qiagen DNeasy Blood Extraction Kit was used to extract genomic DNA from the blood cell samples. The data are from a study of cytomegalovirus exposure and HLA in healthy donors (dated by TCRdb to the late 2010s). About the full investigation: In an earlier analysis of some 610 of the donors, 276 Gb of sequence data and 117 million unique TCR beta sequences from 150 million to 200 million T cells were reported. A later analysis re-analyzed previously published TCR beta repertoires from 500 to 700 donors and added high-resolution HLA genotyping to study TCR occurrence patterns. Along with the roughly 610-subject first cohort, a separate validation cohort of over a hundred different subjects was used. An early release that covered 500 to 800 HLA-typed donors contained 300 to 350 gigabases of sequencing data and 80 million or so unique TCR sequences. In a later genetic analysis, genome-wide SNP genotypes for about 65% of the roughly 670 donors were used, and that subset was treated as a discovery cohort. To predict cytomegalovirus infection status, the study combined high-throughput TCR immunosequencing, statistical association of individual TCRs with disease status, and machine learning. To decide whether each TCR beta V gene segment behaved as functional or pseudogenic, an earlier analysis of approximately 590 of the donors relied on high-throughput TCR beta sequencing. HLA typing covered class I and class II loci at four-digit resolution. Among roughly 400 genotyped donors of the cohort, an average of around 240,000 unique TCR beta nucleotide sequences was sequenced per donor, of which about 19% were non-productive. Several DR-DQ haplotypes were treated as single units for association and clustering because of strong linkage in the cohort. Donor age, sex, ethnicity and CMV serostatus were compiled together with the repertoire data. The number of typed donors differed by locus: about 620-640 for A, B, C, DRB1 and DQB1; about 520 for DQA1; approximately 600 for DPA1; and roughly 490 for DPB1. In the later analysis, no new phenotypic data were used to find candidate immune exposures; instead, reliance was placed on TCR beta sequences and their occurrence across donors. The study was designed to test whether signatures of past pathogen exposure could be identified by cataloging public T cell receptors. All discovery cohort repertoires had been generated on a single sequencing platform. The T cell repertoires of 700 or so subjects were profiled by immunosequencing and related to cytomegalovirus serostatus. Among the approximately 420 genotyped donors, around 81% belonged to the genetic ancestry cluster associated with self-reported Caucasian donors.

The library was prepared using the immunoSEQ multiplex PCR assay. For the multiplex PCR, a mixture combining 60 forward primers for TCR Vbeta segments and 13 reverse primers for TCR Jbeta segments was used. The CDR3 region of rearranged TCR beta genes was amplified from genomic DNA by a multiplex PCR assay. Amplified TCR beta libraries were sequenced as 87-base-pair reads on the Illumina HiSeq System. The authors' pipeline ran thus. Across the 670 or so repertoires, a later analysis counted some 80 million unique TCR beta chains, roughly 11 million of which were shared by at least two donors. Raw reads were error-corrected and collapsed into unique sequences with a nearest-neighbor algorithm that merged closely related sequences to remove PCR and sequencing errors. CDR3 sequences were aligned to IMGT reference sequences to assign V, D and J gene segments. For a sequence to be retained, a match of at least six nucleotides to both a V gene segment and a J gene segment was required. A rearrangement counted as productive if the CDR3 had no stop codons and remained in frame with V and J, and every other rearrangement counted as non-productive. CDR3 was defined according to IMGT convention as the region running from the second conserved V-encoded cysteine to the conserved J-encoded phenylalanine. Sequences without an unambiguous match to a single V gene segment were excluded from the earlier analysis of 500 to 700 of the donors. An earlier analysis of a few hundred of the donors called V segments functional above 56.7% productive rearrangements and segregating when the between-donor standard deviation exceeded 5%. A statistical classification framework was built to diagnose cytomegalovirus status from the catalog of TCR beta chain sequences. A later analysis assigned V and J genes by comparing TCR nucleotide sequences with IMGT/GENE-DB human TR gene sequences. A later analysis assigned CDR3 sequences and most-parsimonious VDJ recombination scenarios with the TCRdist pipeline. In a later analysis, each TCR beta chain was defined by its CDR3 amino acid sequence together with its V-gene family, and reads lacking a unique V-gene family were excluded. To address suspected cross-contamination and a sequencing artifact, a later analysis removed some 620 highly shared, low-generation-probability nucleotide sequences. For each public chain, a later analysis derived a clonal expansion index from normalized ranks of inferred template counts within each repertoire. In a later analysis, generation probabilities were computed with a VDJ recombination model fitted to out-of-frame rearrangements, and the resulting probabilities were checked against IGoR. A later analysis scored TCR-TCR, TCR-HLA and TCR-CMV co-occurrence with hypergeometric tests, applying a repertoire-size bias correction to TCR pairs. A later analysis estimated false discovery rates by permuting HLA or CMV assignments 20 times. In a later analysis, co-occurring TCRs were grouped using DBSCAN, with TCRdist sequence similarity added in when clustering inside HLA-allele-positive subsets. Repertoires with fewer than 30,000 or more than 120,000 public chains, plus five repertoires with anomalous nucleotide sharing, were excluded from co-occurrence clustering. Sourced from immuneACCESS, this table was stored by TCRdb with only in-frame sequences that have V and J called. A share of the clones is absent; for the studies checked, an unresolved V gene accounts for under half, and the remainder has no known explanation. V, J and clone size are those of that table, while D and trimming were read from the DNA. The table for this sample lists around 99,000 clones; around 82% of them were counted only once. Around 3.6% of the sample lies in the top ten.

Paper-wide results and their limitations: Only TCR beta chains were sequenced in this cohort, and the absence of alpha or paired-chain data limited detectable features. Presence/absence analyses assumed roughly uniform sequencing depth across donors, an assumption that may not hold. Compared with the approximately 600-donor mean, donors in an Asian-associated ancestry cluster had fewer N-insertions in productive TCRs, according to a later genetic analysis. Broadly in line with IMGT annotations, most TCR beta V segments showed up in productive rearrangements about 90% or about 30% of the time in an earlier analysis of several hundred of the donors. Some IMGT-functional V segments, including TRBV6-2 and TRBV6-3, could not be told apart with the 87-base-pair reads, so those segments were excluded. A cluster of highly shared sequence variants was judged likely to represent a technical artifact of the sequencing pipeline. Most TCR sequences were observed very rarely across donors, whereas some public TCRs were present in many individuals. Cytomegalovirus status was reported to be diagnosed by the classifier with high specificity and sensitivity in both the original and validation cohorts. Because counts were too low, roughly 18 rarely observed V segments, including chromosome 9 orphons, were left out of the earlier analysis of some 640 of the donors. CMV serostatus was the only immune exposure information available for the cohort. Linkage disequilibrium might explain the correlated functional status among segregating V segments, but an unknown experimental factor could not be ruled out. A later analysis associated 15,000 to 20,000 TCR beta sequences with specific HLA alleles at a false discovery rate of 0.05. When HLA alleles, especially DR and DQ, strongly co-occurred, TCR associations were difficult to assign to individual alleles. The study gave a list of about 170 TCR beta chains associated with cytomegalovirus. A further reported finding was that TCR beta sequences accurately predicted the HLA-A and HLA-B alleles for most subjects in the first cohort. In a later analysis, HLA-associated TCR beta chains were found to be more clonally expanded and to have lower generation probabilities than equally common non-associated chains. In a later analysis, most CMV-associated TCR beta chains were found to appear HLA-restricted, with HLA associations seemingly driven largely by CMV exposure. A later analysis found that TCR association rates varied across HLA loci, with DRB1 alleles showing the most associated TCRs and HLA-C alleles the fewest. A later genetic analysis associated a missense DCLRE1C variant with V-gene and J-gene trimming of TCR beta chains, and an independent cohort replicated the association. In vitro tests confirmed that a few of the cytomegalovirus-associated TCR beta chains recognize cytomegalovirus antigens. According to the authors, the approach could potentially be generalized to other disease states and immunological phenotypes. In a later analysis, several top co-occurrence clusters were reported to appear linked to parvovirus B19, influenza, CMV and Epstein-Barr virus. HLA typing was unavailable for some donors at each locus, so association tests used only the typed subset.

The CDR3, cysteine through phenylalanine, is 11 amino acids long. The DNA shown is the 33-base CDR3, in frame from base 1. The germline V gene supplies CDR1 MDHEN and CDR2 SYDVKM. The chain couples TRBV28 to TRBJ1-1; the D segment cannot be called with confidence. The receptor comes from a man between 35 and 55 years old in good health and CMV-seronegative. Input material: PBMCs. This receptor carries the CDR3 CASSLDHTIHF. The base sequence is TGTGCCAGCAGTTTAGATCACACCATCCACTTT.